This T cell receptor (beta chain) appears in the sequencing data of a study of blood T cell repertoires in COVID-19. On the study more broadly: Some COVID-19 samples were acute and others convalescent; all came from the United States, Italy and Spain. Sources were T cells, B-cell-depleted T cells, or PBMCs; the material itself was cDNA or gDNA.

Trimming took 5 bases from V and 0 from J; bases not matched to a gene: 10. The CDR3 has 17 residues. CDR1 SGHAT and CDR2 FQNNGV come from the germline V gene. In the authors' methods: Amplified reference gene primers provided the basis for estimating nucleated cell counts. Sequencing used immunoSEQ multiplex PCR; TCRdb keeps in-frame clones, though not all of them. That table supplies the V and J calls and clone size; D and trimming were determined from the DNA. The table has approximately 260,000 clones, about 80% seen once. The source of this sequence is a human donor in a cohort sampled during active COVID-19. What was sequenced was peripheral blood. V is TRBV11-2 and J is TRBJ2-1, with TRBD1 matching 7 bases. CDR3 in DNA: TGTGCCAGCAGCACAAGCCGGGGACAGATCTCCTACAATGAGCAGTTCTTC. Protein: CASSTSRGQISYNEQFF.